A single sample is the source of the 32 T cell receptor beta chains below, sequenced in a study of blood T cells in healthy people across ages. A second about 6 to 12 cycle PCR used barcoded and J-beta primers. TCRdb recomputed calls from the 5' RACE reads with MiXCR, one row per CDR3 protein. The sample has 1.5 million to 2 million distinct CDR3 sequences, less than 50% seen once. Sequenced: blood. All receptors come from a woman between 40 and 55 years old in good health.

The sample holds a few counts of this clonotype. V gene TRBV24-1 combines with J gene TRBJ2-7; 9 bases match TRBD2. CDR1 is KGHDR, CDR2 SFDVKD, per germline. Trimming cost V 3 bases and J 2 bases; bases outside gene matches: 7. The CDR3 has 16 amino acids. The CDR3 sequence is CATSDTSGGPPYEQYF. The CDR3 nucleotides are TGTGCCACCAGTGATACCAGCGGGGGGCCGCCCTACGAGCAGTACTTC.

The V call is TRBV5-1, the J call TRBJ1-1; D is unresolved. Germline V gene sequence: CDR1 SGHRS, CDR2 YFSETQ. The V end lost 1 base, the J end lost 1 base, and 8 bases lay between the germline ends. The CDR3 is 14 amino acids. Here the CDR3 reads CASSLLQQNTEAFF. CDR3 DNA: TGCGCCAGCAGCTTGTTACAGCAGAACACTGAAGCTTTCTTT.

This clonotype was seen a handful of times. J is TRBJ2-4 and V is TRBV20-1; D is ambiguous. Trimming shortened V by 0 bases and J by 1 base, and 10 bases separated the two germline ends. This CDR3 spans 15 amino acids. CDR1 DFQATT and CDR2 SNEGSKA come from the germline V gene (reference sequence). The CDR3 DNA sequence: TGCAGTGCTAGAGATGACGAGGCGGCCAAAAACATTCAGTACTTC. It specifies CSARDDEAAKNIQYF.

The V gene is TRBV10-3, the J gene TRBJ2-1; D is perhaps TRBD1 (5 bases). CDR3 length: 17 amino acids. Germline V gene sequence: CDR1 ENHRY, CDR2 SYGVKD. V lost 6 bases to trimming and J lost 6 bases, with 24 bases between them. Here the CDR3 DNA reads TGTGCCATCAGACGTACCCAGGGTGATCCTGTAAGCAATGAGCAGTTCTTC. Translation gives CAIRRTQGDPVSNEQFF.

V is TRBV29-1 and J is TRBJ1-1; D is unclear. Trimming took off 8 bases at V and 1 base at J, with 11 bases between the two ends. The V gene's germline CDR1 is SQVTM and CDR2 ANQGSEA. This CDR3 comprises 12 residues. The CDR3 coding sequence is TGCAGCACTGGCCGGGGGAACACTGAAGCTTTCTTT. Protein: CSTGRGNTEAFF.

This clonotype appeared a single time. V and J are TRBV3-1 and TRBJ2-4; 10 nucleotides line up with TRBD2. The J call is uncertain, as TRBJ2-7 better fits the DNA end. Per germline, CDR1 LGHDT and CDR2 YNNKEL (reference sequence). The CDR3 extends over 16 amino acids. CDR3 coding DNA: TGTGCCAGCAGCCAAGTTATCCAGCGGGGGGGTAACGAGCAGTACTTC. This codes for CASSQVIQRGGNEQYF.

The chain is built from TRBV20-1 and TRBJ2-1; no firm D call. V dropped 2 bases and J dropped 4 bases, with 6 bases sitting between them. Germline lookup yields CDR1 DFQATT and CDR2 SNEGSKA (reference sequence). The CDR3 runs to 12 residues. The CDR3 nucleotides read TGCAGTGCTAGATACCGTTACAATGAGCAGTTCTTC. It translates to CSARYRYNEQFF.

The chain carries TRBV6-5 and TRBJ2-7, with a possible D match to TRBD2 (6 bases). Germline CDR1 and CDR2: MNHEY and SVGAGI. The CDR3 runs 14 residues. V lost 7 bases to trimming and J lost 2 bases, with 15 bases between them. DNA for the CDR3: TGTGCCAGCACCCCAGGAGGGCTCCCCTACGAGCAGTACTTC. This translates into CASTPGGLPYEQYF.

This clonotype was counted a single time. This sequence joins TRBV3-1 and TRBJ2-5; 9 bases fit TRBD2. V was clipped by 1 base and J by 4 bases; unmatched bases: 13. The CDR3 is 18 amino acids. Germline CDR1 is LGHDT and CDR2 is YNNKEL (reference sequence). The chain's CDR3 is CASSQVLGLALGLETQYF. In nucleotides, the CDR3 is TGTGCCAGCAGCCAAGTCCTGGGACTAGCTCTGGGGTTAGAGACCCAGTACTTC.

This clonotype was recorded a few times. This rearrangement joins TRBV28 to TRBJ1-5; D possibly corresponds to TRBD1 (5 bases). From germline, CDR1 is MDHEN and CDR2 SYDVKM. This CDR3 has 15 amino acids. Trimming stripped 9 bases from V and 4 bases from J, with 19 bases between. The CDR3 DNA is TGTGCCAGTTGGGGGAAAGGGGTCAAGAATCAGCCCCAGCATTTT. Translated, it gives CASWGKGVKNQPQHF.

This chain uses TRBV12-3 or TRBV12-4 with TRBJ1-2; 7 bases are a match to TRBD1. The CDR3 extends over 15 amino acids. The V segment lost 4 bases and the J segment 5 bases; nucleotides outside the gene matches: 10. CDR3 amino acids: CASSSYRDRGYGYTF. The CDR3 DNA reads TGTGCCAGCAGTTCCTACCGGGACAGAGGATATGGCTACACCTTC.

The chain uses TRBV6-5 and TRBJ2-3; 7 bases agree with TRBD1. Germline trimming cut 2 bases from V and 2 bases from J; bases unmatched to any gene: 13. The germline gives CDR1 MNHEY, CDR2 SVGAGI. This CDR3 has 18 residues. The CDR3 loop is CASSYPNTGVLNTDTQYF. The CDR3 DNA reads TGTGCCAGCAGTTACCCAAATACAGGGGTCTTAAACACAGATACGCAGTATTTT.

Written as DNA, the CDR3 is TGTGCCAGCAGCTTAGAGGTCCGCCCCAGAAAACTGTTTTTT. Protein sequence: CASSLEVRPRKLFF. V gene TRBV7-9 combines with J gene TRBJ1-4; D gene uncertain. Germline values: CDR1 SEHNR, CDR2 FQNEAQ (reference sequence). This CDR3 is 14 amino acids long. V was clipped by 1 base and J by 10 bases, with 13 bases between them.

V usage is TRBV12-3 or TRBV12-4 and J usage is TRBJ2-5; TRBD2 matches 8 bases. V gave up 6 bases and J gave up 11 bases; unmatched junction bases: 14. CDR3 length: 14 amino acids. CDR3 bases: TGTGCCAGCAGAATAAACGGGGGGGCGGGTGAGCAGTACTTC. This gives the protein CASRINGGAGEQYF.

This clonotype was seen a handful of times. The V and J genes are TRBV5-6 and TRBJ2-1; D gene unclear. The CDR3 is 14 amino acids. V lost 2 bases and J 4 bases, leaving 10 bases between the germline ends. CDR1 and CDR2 (germline): SGHDT, YYEEEE. Here the CDR3 reads CASSLMIRYNEQFF. CDR3 sequence (DNA): TGTGCCAGCAGCTTAATGATCAGGTACAATGAGCAGTTCTTC.

The chain combines TRBV4-1 with TRBJ1-5, with D perhaps matching TRBD1 (6 bases). Looked up from germline, CDR1 is MGHRA and CDR2 is YSYEKL. The CDR3 totals 14 residues. Trimming took off 0 bases at V and 5 bases at J, with 8 bases between the two ends. The CDR3 protein is CASSQEGGYQPQHF. The DNA of the CDR3 is TGCGCCAGCAGCCAAGAAGGGGGTTATCAGCCCCAGCATTTT.

This clonotype was seen only a few times. The rearrangement links TRBV6-1 to TRBJ2-6, with D unclear. V lost 4 bases to trimming and J lost 1 base, with 17 bases between them. The CDR3 sequence is 18 residues long. Germline V CDR1 and CDR2: MNHNS, SASEGT. The CDR3 coding sequence is TGTGCCAGCAGTGTATTTTTTTCGGGCGAATCTGGGGCCAACGTCCTGACTTTC. Amino acids: CASSVFFSGESGANVLTF.

The table lists this clonotype with a few counts. The chain couples TRBV5-5 to TRBJ1-4; D is perhaps TRBD1 (6 bases). The germline V gene has CDR1 SGHKS and CDR2 YYEKEE (reference sequence). V gave up 4 bases and J gave up 5 bases, with 15 bases separating them. This CDR3 contains 15 residues. This CDR3 reads CASSPRGGPNEKLFF. CDR3 nucleotides: TGTGCCAGCAGCCCTCGGGGGGGCCCAAATGAAAAACTGTTTTTT.

This sequence joins TRBV2 and TRBJ1-5; unclear D gene. Germline V gives CDR1 SNHLY, CDR2 FYNNEI. The CDR3 extends over 16 amino acids. V dropped 4 bases and J dropped 3 bases, with 16 bases sitting between them. The CDR3 loop is CASSATPVQANQPQHF. CDR3 bases: TGTGCCAGCAGTGCCACACCGGTGCAGGCCAATCAGCCCCAGCATTTT. Drawing the rest from reference TRBV2 and TRBJ1-5, the complete variable domain is EPEVTQTPSHQVTQMGQEVILRCVPISNHLYFYWYRQILGQKVEFLVSFYNNEISEKSEIFDDQFSVERPDGSNFTLKIRSTKLEDSAMYFCASSATPVQANQPQHFGDGTRLSIL.

This chain connects TRBV7-2 to TRBJ2-3; 7 nucleotides align to TRBD2. Germline V lookup: CDR1 SGHTA, CDR2 FQGNSA. V gave up 5 bases and J gave up 6 bases; unmatched junction bases: 2. CDR3 size: 12 residues. The CDR3 here is CASSRSGDTQYF. CDR3 nucleotides: TGTGCCAGCAGCCGTAGCGGGGATACGCAGTATTTT.

A few counts support this clonotype. This chain links TRBV9 with TRBJ2-3; D is unclear. V lost 1 base and J lost 6, with 12 bases in between. The V gene's germline CDR1 is SGDLS and CDR2 YYNGEE. This CDR3 comprises 14 residues. Here the CDR3 reads CASSVRQNTDTQYF. CDR3 in DNA: TGTGCCAGCAGCGTACGACAAAACACGGATACGCAGTATTTT.

The rearrangement links TRBV6-2 or TRBV6-3 to TRBJ2-7, with D unresolved. The CDR3 totals 14 residues. The germline V gene has CDR1 MNHEY and CDR2 SVGEGT. V lost 4 bases to trimming and J lost 0 bases, with 10 bases between them. The CDR3 DNA reads TGTGCCAGCAGTTCCGGGTCGTTCTCCTACGAGCAGTACTTC. This gives the protein CASSSGSFSYEQYF.

V usage is TRBV7-9 and J usage is TRBJ2-3; D gene unclear. The CDR3 consists of 14 residues. The V end lost 5 bases, the J end lost 4 bases, and 13 bases lay between the germline ends. Germline values: CDR1 SEHNR, CDR2 FQNEAQ (reference sequence). CDR3 residues: CASSTSQRADTQYF. DNA for the CDR3: TGTGCCAGCAGCACCTCACAACGGGCAGATACGCAGTATTTT.

This clonotype was seen a few times. The rearrangement joins TRBV6-5 to TRBJ2-7; no reliable D call. Per germline, CDR1 MNHEY and CDR2 SVGAGI. V gave up 5 bases and J gave up 7 bases, with 21 bases separating them. The CDR3 is 15 residues long. CDR3 in DNA: TGTGCCAGCAGTAAACCTACGCCCATCTCGGAAGAGCAGTACTTC. It yields the protein CASSKPTPISEEQYF.

This rearrangement joins TRBV6-5 to TRBJ2-5; D is ambiguous. Germline CDR1 is MNHEY and CDR2 is SVGAGI. The germline V and J ends were trimmed by 4 bases and 9 bases, with 9 bases remaining between them. This CDR3 contains 11 residues. The CDR3 DNA reads as TGTGCCAGCAGTTCTGGACGGGCCCAGTACTTC. It specifies CASSSGRAQYF.

This chain connects TRBV7-9 to TRBJ2-7; D ambiguous. Trimming stripped 6 bases from V and 3 bases from J, with 6 bases between. Germline CDR1 is SEHNR and CDR2 is FQNEAQ (reference sequence). The CDR3 length is 11 residues. Written as DNA, the CDR3 is TGTGCCAGCAGACATGACTACGAGCAGTACTTC. This codes for CASRHDYEQYF.

A few counts support this clonotype. The V and J genes are TRBV7-9 and TRBJ2-1, with 7 positions matching TRBD1. V shed 4 bases and J 5 bases; nucleotides not matched to a gene: 8. This CDR3 is built from 15 residues. Germline values: CDR1 SEHNR, CDR2 FQNEAQ (reference sequence). The DNA of the CDR3 is TGTGCCAGCAGCTCGGACCCCGACAGGGACAATGAGCAGTTCTTC. Protein sequence: CASSSDPDRDNEQFF.

The chain links TRBV20-1 to TRBJ2-5; TRBD2 matches 7 bases. V shed 6 bases, J shed 11 bases, and the junction held 15 bases outside the gene matches. This CDR3 contains 13 residues. The germline CDR1 and CDR2 sequences are DFQATT and SNEGSKA (reference sequence). DNA for the CDR3: TGCAGTGCCCTACCCGGTGTGGGGGGGAGGCAGTACTTC. Its protein product is CSALPGVGGRQYF.

This clonotype has a handful of counts. J is TRBJ2-3 and V is TRBV28; possibly TRBD1 for D (6 bases). CDR1 and CDR2 (germline): MDHEN, SYDVKM. The CDR3 length is 17 residues. V gave up 5 bases and J gave up 6 bases, with 24 bases separating them. This chain's CDR3 is CASSPHRQGRKADTQYF. As DNA, the CDR3 is TGTGCCAGCAGTCCGCACCGGCAGGGGCGCAAGGCGGATACGCAGTATTTT.

The genes are TRBV5-1 and TRBJ2-1; maybe TRBD2 (6 bases). The germline V gene has CDR1 SGHRS and CDR2 YFSETQ. The CDR3 is 15 amino acids. The V and J ends lost 3 bases and 7 bases respectively, with 17 bases between them. The CDR3 DNA is TGCGCCAGCAGCTACTCCTGGGAGGTAAGAAATGAGCAGTTCTTC. Its protein product is CASSYSWEVRNEQFF.

The chain recombines TRBV10-2 with TRBJ2-6; a weak D match, TRBD2 (5 bases). V gave up 10 bases and J gave up 0 bases, with 13 bases separating them. The CDR3 is 15 amino acids. CDR1 and CDR2 (germline): WSHSY, SAAADI. CDR3 nucleotide sequence: TGCGCCACTGAGAGAGGGAGCTCTGGGGCCAACGTCCTGACTTTC. Translated: CATERGSSGANVLTF.

The J gene is TRBJ2-3, the V gene TRBV19, with TRBD1 as a possible D gene (6 bases). V lost 7 bases to trimming and J lost 6 bases, with 11 bases between them. The CDR3 has 12 amino acids. Germline loops: CDR1 LNHDA, CDR2 SQIVND (reference sequence). The CDR3 DNA reads TGTGCCAGTAACCACAGGGCGGATACGCAGTATTTT. Translated: CASNHRADTQYF.